One and the same sample provided the 29 T cell receptor beta chains below, sequenced in a study of blood T cells in healthy people across ages. For the second PCR, which ran for about 6 to 11 cycles, a sample-barcoded 5' primer and a J-beta primer mix were used. TCRdb passed the 5' RACE reads through MiXCR, listing each CDR3 protein once. The sample has hundreds of thousands of distinct CDR3 sequences; 45% to 50% are singletons. The sample was blood. These receptors were taken from an older woman in good health.

This chain links TRBV5-5 with TRBJ1-1; D is ambiguous. CDR1 SGHKS and CDR2 YYEKEE come from the germline V gene (reference sequence). The CDR3 is 13 amino acids. With 0 bases removed from V and 3 bases from J, the gap between germline ends came to 6 bases. CDR3: CASSLASYTEAFF. Here the CDR3 DNA reads TGTGCCAGCAGCTTGGCCAGTTACACTGAAGCTTTCTTT. Combining the CDR3 with reference TRBV5-5 and TRBJ1-1 gives the whole variable domain DAGVTQSPTHLIKTRGQQVTLRCSPISGHKSVSWYQQVLGQGPQFIFQYYEKEERGRGNFPDRFSARQFPNYSSELNVNALLLGDSALYLCASSLASYTEAFFGQGTRLTVV.

The genes are TRBV3-1 and TRBJ2-5; D perhaps matches TRBD2 (6 bases). V lost 4 bases and J lost 11, with 23 bases in between. This CDR3 has 15 residues. Germline values: CDR1 LGHDT, CDR2 YNNKEL (reference sequence). CDR3 nucleotide sequence: TGTGCCAGCAGCCGCTTGGGACGGGAGTTTAATGAGCAGTACTTC. Its protein product is CASSRLGREFNEQYF.

The chain uses TRBV20-1 and TRBJ2-5; TRBD2 aligns across 7 bases. The V gene's germline CDR1 is DFQATT and CDR2 SNEGSKA (reference sequence). V shed 5 bases, J shed 11 bases, and the junction held 17 bases outside the gene matches. The CDR3 is 14 residues long. CDR3 DNA: TGCAGTGCTTTCCGAGCAGCGGGGTCCGGGGAGCAGTACTTC. Its protein product is CSAFRAAGSGEQYF.

The chain couples TRBV7-7 to TRBJ2-3, with no clear D. This CDR3 is built from 13 residues. CDR1 and CDR2 from the germline V gene are SSHAT and FNYEAQ (reference sequence). V lost 5 bases, J lost 4 bases, and 10 bases lay in between. Here the CDR3 reads CASSAQVADTQYF. In DNA, the CDR3 is TGTGCCAGCAGCGCTCAGGTTGCAGATACGCAGTATTTT. The whole variable domain, filled in from reference TRBV7-7 and TRBJ2-3, reads GAGVSQSPRYKVTKRGQDVTLRCDPISSHATLYWYQQALGQGPEFLTYFNYEAQPDKSGLPSDRFSAERPEGSISTLTIQRTEQRDSAMYRCASSAQVADTQYFGPGTRLTVL.

J is TRBJ1-1 and V is TRBV13, with D hard to call. CDR1 and CDR2 from the germline V gene are PRHDT and FYEKMQ (reference sequence). The ends were cut back, 2 bases at V and 0 bases at J, with 7 bases in the middle. CDR3 length equals 14 residues. The CDR3 here is CASSLLGLNTEAFF. The CDR3 coding sequence is TGTGCCAGCAGCTTACTGGGGTTGAACACTGAAGCTTTCTTT.

This chain uses TRBV18 with TRBJ2-7; tentative D call: TRBD1 (5 bases). V was cut by 0 bases and J by 5 bases, with 14 bases left in between. CDR3 length: 15 residues. The germline V gene encodes CDR1 KGHSH and CDR2 LQKENI. The CDR3, as DNA: TGTGCCAGCTCACCACCGTTGGCAGGGTTCAACGAGCAGTACTTC. Encoded protein: CASSPPLAGFNEQYF.

The rearrangement links TRBV19 to TRBJ2-3, with 8 bases identical to TRBD1. The V and J ends lost 3 bases and 1 base, in that order; junction bases with no gene match: 3. The germline gives CDR1 LNHDA, CDR2 SQIVND (reference sequence). The CDR3 extends over 15 amino acids. CDR3 sequence reads: CASSISTGGTDTQYF. The CDR3 DNA sequence: TGTGCCAGTAGTATCTCGACAGGGGGCACAGATACGCAGTATTTT.

This clonotype was observed a handful of times. The CDR3 spells CASSSRSRTGAGNTIYF. In DNA, the CDR3 is TGTGCCAGCAGCTCCCGTTCGAGGACAGGGGCTGGAAACACCATATATTTT. The gene calls are TRBV7-9 and TRBJ1-3, with 9 bases lining up with TRBD1. The CDR3 contains 17 residues. The germline gives CDR1 SEHNR, CDR2 FQNEAQ (reference sequence). V lost 4 bases, J lost 2 bases, and 9 bases stayed unmatched.

This chain connects TRBV10-3 to TRBJ2-5; the match to TRBD2 covers 12 bases. With V trimmed by 10 bases and J by 11 bases, 23 bases remained unmatched. This CDR3 spans 17 amino acids. Per the germline V gene, CDR1 is ENHRY and CDR2 is SYGVKD. The CDR3 spells CATGDPATSGRSNEQYF. The CDR3 DNA reads as TGTGCCACCGGGGACCCCGCGACTAGCGGGAGATCGAATGAGCAGTACTTC.

A few counts support this clonotype. The chain combines TRBV4-2 with TRBJ1-2; TRBD1 matches at 9 bases. This CDR3 is built from 14 residues. CDR1 is LGHNA, CDR2 YNFKEQ, per germline. Trimming took 8 bases from V and 7 from J; bases not matched to a gene: 11. In DNA, the CDR3 is TGTGCCAGCGGACTGAACAGGGGGCGGTCTGGCTACACCTTC. Translating it yields CASGLNRGRSGYTF.

This chain joins TRBV4-2 and TRBJ1-4; D is uncertain. The CDR3 has 15 amino acids. The V gene's germline CDR1 is LGHNA and CDR2 YNFKEQ. Between the trimmed V and J ends, which lost 4 bases and 5 bases, there was a span of 14 bases. CDR3 region: CASSPRWPANEKLFF. The CDR3 DNA sequence: TGTGCCAGCAGCCCGCGTTGGCCGGCGAATGAAAAACTGTTTTTT.

The chain carries TRBV20-1 and TRBJ2-7; TRBD2 aligns across 7 bases. Per germline, CDR1 DFQATT and CDR2 SNEGSKA (reference sequence). V trimming: 3 bases; J trimming: 0 bases; junction bases outside the gene matches: 14. The CDR3 loop spans 17 amino acids. The CDR3 DNA reads as TGCAGTGCTAGGGATCCCTCCCCAGCGGGGACCTCCTACGAGCAGTACTTC. Amino acids: CSARDPSPAGTSYEQYF.

This chain joins TRBV20-1 and TRBJ2-7; unclear D gene. Trimming shortened V by 4 bases and J by 2 bases, and 6 bases separated the two germline ends. CDR3 length equals 11 residues. In germline, CDR1 is DFQATT, CDR2 SNEGSKA (reference sequence). CDR3 nucleotides: TGCAGTGCTACCCGGGCCTACGAGCAGTACTTC. Its protein is CSATRAYEQYF.

This chain links TRBV6-2 or TRBV6-3 with TRBJ2-2; D is ambiguous. This CDR3 spans 13 amino acids. Germline V CDR1 and CDR2: MNHEY, SVGEGT. Trimming shortened V by 2 bases and J by 6 bases, and 7 bases separated the two germline ends. This CDR3 reads CASSYEFAGELFF. The CDR3 DNA follows: TGTGCCAGCAGTTACGAGTTTGCCGGGGAGCTGTTTTTT.

This clonotype occurred a few times. This rearrangement joins TRBV20-1 to TRBJ2-3; 8 nucleotides match TRBD2. The length of the CDR3 is 11 residues. The germline gives CDR1 DFQATT, CDR2 SNEGSKA (reference sequence). The CDR3 DNA reads as TGCAGCGGCGGGAGGTCAGATACGCAGTATTTT. Encoded protein: CSGGRSDTQYF.

This clonotype was observed a few times. The genes are TRBV3-1 and TRBJ2-3; 13 bases line up with TRBD2. Trimming cost V 4 bases and J 6 bases; bases outside gene matches: 7. The CDR3 is 16 amino acids. From germline, CDR1 is LGHDT and CDR2 YNNKEL (reference sequence). CDR3 in amino acids: CASSRRTSGRSDTQYF. In DNA, the CDR3 is TGTGCCAGCAGCCGAAGGACTAGCGGGAGATCGGATACGCAGTATTTT.

V usage is TRBV6-5 and J usage is TRBJ2-1; weak D call: TRBD1 (6 bases). V lost 6 bases, J lost 2 bases, and 11 bases lay in between. Per the germline V gene, CDR1 is MNHEY and CDR2 is SVGAGI. The CDR3 extends over 14 amino acids. The CDR3 loop reads CASSNRDTYNEQFF. The CDR3 DNA reads TGTGCCAGCAGCAATAGGGACACCTACAATGAGCAGTTCTTC.

Ten or more counts support this clonotype. The rearrangement joins TRBV10-3 to TRBJ2-5; D perhaps matches TRBD2 (5 bases). With 6 bases removed from V and 4 bases from J, the gap between germline ends came to 9 bases. CDR1 is ENHRY and CDR2 is SYGVKD in the germline V gene. This CDR3 has 12 residues. CDR3 sequence: CAISGRGETQYF. As DNA, the CDR3 is TGTGCCATCAGCGGACGGGGAGAGACCCAGTACTTC.

This clonotype turned up a few times. This chain uses TRBV7-3 with TRBJ2-3; 7 positions match TRBD2. Germline values: CDR1 SGHTA, CDR2 FQGTGA. The CDR3 covers 16 residues. V shed 5 bases, J shed 3 bases, and the junction held 11 bases outside the gene matches. CDR3 amino acids: CASSRGLTGVTDTQYF. The CDR3 DNA reads TGTGCCAGCAGCCGGGGACTAACTGGGGTTACAGATACGCAGTATTTT. The entire variable domain, with the rest obtained from reference TRBV7-3 and TRBJ2-3, is as follows: GAGVSQTPSNKVTEKGKYVELRCDPISGHTALYWYRQSLGQGPEFLIYFQGTGAADDSGLPNDRFFAVRPEGSVSTLKIQRTERGDSAVYLCASSRGLTGVTDTQYFGPGTRLTVL.

The rearrangement joins TRBV27 to TRBJ2-4; D unclear. V was cut by 2 bases and J by 13 bases, with 21 bases left in between. The CDR3 is 15 amino acids. CDR1 and CDR2 from the germline V gene are MNHEY and SMNVEV (reference sequence). CDR3 coding DNA: TGTGCCAGCAGTTTACTCCCAAGCCCTTACAATGAGCAGTACTTC. It yields the protein CASSLLPSPYNEQYF.

The CDR3 here is CSASGLGSTGELFF. The CDR3 coding sequence is TGCAGTGCTTCGGGACTAGGGAGCACCGGGGAGCTGTTTTTT. This sequence joins TRBV20-1 and TRBJ2-2, with TRBD2 matching over 8 bases. Trimming took 5 bases from V and 4 from J; bases not matched to a gene: 6. CDR1 is DFQATT, CDR2 SNEGSKA, per germline (reference sequence). This CDR3 region has 14 residues.

The chain has TRBV4-3 and TRBJ2-1; D is undetermined. This CDR3 comprises 13 residues. With 1 base removed from V and 3 bases from J, the gap between germline ends came to 4 bases. Germline values: CDR1 LGHNA, CDR2 YSLEER. The CDR3 reads CASSQGHYNEQFF. The CDR3 DNA reads as TGCGCCAGCAGCCAAGGGCACTACAATGAGCAGTTCTTC.

This clonotype was seen only a few times. The J gene is TRBJ1-2, the V gene TRBV6-1, with 7 bases identical to TRBD1. This CDR3 is 13 amino acids long. CDR1 MNHNS and CDR2 SASEGT come from the germline V gene. After removal of 2 bases from V and 8 bases from J, the junction contained 5 bases not matched to a gene. The CDR3, as DNA: TGTGCCAGCAGTGAATTGACAGGGAACGGCTACACCTTC. It is translated as CASSELTGNGYTF.

In this sample, this clonotype turned up a few times. The rearrangement uses TRBV4-3 and TRBJ2-7; D is possibly TRBD2 (7 bases). The CDR3 extends over 15 amino acids. The V end was cut by 5 bases, the J end by 5 bases, with 19 bases between. Germline CDR1 reads LGHNA; CDR2 reads YSLEER. The CDR3 reads CASSSRGGALNEQYF. CDR3 DNA: TGCGCCAGCAGCTCGAGGGGGGGGGCGTTAAACGAGCAGTACTTC.

V and J are TRBV5-1 and TRBJ2-1; 10 bases are shared with TRBD1. The CDR3 runs to 15 residues. Germline CDR1 is SGHRS and CDR2 is YFSETQ. The ends lost 4 bases at V and 4 bases at J; junction bases unmatched: 5. As DNA, the CDR3 is TGCGCCAGCAGCCCGACAGGGGGCCGGTACAATGAGCAGTTCTTC. This codes for CASSPTGGRYNEQFF.

This rearrangement joins TRBV18 to TRBJ1-1; no firm D call. The CDR3 runs 13 residues. The germline CDR1 and CDR2 sequences are KGHSH and LQKENI. V lost 6 bases to trimming and J lost 7 bases, with 15 bases between them. CDR3 region: CASSRTNEYEAFF. The CDR3 DNA sequence: TGTGCCAGCTCCCGGACCAACGAGTATGAAGCTTTCTTT.

The chain uses TRBV4-3 and TRBJ2-7; either TRBD1 or TRBD2 may supply D (5 bases each). V was shortened by 4 bases and J by 7 bases, with 26 bases between the two germline ends. The CDR3 covers 17 residues. CDR1 is LGHNA, CDR2 YSLEER, per germline. The CDR3 DNA reads as TGCGCCAGCAGCCCCCAAAACCGGGACCAGACCTACAATGAGCAGTACTTC. It yields the protein CASSPQNRDQTYNEQYF.

The rearrangement joins TRBV24-1 to TRBJ2-2; D gene ambiguous. The CDR3 has 15 residues. The V gene lost 1 base and the J gene lost 4 bases, with 9 bases spanning the gap. The germline V gene encodes CDR1 KGHDR and CDR2 SFDVKD. As DNA, the CDR3 is TGTGCCACCAGTGATTTTAGGAAATCCACCGGGGAGCTGTTTTTT. This sequence encodes CATSDFRKSTGELFF.

This chain joins TRBV27 and TRBJ2-5; D ambiguous. The J call may be incorrect, as the DNA end agrees better with TRBJ2-7. CDR3 length: 15 amino acids. The germline gives CDR1 MNHEY, CDR2 SMNVEV (reference sequence). CDR3 sequence (DNA): TGTGCCAGCAGTTTATACCGGACGGAGTATTACGAGCAGTACTTC. This sequence encodes CASSLYRTEYYEQYF.